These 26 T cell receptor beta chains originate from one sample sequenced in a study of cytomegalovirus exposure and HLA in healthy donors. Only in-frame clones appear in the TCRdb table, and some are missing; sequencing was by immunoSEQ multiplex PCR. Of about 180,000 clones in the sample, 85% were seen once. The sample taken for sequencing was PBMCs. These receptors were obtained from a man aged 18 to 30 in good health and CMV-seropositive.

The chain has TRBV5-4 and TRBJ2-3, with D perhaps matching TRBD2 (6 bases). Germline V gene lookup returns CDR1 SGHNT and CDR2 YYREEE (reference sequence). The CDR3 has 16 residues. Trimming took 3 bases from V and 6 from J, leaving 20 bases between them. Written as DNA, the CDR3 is TGTGCCAGCAGCTCCGAGCAACGGTCGGGAGCGGATACGCAGTATTTT. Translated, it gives CASSSEQRSGADTQYF.

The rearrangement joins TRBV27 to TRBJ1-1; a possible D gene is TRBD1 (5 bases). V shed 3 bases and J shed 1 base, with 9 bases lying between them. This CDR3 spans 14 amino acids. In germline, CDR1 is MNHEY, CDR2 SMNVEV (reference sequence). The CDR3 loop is CASSFGGGNTEAFF. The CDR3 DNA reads TGTGCCAGCAGTTTCGGGGGGGGGAACACTGAAGCTTTCTTT.

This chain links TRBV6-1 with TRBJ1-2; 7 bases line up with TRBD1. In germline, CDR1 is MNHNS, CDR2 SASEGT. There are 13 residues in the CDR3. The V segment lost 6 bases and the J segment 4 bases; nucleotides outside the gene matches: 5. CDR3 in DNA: TGTGCCAGCAGACTGACAGGGATCTATGGCTACACCTTC. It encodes CASRLTGIYGYTF.

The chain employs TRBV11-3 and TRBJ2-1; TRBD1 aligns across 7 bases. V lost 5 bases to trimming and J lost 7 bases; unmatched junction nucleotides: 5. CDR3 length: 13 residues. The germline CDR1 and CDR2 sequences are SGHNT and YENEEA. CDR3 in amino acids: CASSAGTANEQFF. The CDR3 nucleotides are TGTGCCAGCAGCGCCGGGACAGCTAATGAGCAGTTCTTC.

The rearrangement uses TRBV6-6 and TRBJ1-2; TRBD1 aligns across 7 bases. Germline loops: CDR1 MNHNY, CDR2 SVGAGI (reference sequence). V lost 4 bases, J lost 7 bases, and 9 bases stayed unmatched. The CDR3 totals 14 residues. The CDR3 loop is CASSLDPGGFGYTF. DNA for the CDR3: TGTGCCAGCAGTTTAGACCCAGGGGGTTTTGGCTACACCTTC.

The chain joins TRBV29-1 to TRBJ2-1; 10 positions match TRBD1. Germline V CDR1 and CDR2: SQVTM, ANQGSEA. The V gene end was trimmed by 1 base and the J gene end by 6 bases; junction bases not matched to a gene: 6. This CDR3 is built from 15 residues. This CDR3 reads CSVEADRGLSNEQFF. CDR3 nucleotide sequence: TGCAGCGTTGAAGCCGACAGGGGGCTTTCCAATGAGCAGTTCTTC.

Here the CDR3 DNA reads TGTGCCAGCAGCTTGCCCCCCTTAGCGGGAGTCACAGATACGCAGTATTTT. Translated: CASSLPPLAGVTDTQYF. This chain connects TRBV5-6 to TRBJ2-3; 9 bases map to TRBD2. Per the germline V gene, CDR1 is SGHDT and CDR2 is YYEEEE. J was trimmed by 2 bases and V by 1 base; bases with no gene match: 8. The CDR3 has 17 residues.

The CDR3 region has the DNA TGCAGCGTTGAGAACAGGGGTGGGGAGCAGTACTTC. It translates to CSVENRGGEQYF. The chain has TRBV29-1 and TRBJ2-7, with 7 bases matching TRBD1. V lost 3 bases and J lost 7; bases outside the gene matches: 6. From germline, CDR1 is SQVTM and CDR2 ANQGSEA. This CDR3 contains 12 residues.

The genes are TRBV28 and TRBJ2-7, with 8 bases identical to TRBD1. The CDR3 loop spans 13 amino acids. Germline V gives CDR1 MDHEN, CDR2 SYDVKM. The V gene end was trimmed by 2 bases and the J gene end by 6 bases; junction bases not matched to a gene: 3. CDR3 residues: CASSLGQGAEQYF. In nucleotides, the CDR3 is TGTGCCAGCAGTTTAGGGCAGGGGGCCGAGCAGTACTTC.

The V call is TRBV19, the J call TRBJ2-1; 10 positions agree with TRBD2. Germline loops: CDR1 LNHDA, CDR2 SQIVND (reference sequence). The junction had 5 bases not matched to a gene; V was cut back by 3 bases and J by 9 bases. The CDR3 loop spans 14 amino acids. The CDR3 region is CASSMGTSDREQFF. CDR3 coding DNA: TGTGCCAGTAGTATGGGGACTAGCGATCGTGAGCAGTTCTTC.

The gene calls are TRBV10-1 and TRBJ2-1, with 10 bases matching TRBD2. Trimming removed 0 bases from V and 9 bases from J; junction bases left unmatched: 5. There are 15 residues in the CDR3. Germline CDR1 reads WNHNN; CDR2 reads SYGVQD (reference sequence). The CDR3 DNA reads TGCGCCAGCAGTGAGTCTAGCGGGGGGCTCTCTGAGCAGTTCTTC. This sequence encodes CASSESSGGLSEQFF.

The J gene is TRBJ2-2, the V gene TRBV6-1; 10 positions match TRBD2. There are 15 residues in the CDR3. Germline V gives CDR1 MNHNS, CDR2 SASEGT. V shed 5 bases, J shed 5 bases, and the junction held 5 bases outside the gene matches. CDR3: CASSLTSGETGELFF. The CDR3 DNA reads TGTGCCAGCAGTCTCACTAGCGGGGAGACCGGGGAGCTGTTTTTT.

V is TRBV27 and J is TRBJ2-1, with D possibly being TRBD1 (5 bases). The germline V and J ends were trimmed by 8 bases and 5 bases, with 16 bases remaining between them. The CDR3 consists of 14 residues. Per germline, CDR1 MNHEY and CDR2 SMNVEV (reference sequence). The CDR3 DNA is TGTGCCAGCTCCTGGGGCGTGACGCACAATGAGCAGTTCTTC. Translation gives CASSWGVTHNEQFF.

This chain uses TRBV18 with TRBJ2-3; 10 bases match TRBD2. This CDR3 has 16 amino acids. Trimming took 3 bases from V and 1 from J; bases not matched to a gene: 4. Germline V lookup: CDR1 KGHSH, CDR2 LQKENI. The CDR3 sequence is CASSPLSGGGTDTQYF. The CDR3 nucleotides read TGTGCCAGCTCACCCCTAAGCGGGGGGGGCACAGATACGCAGTATTTT.

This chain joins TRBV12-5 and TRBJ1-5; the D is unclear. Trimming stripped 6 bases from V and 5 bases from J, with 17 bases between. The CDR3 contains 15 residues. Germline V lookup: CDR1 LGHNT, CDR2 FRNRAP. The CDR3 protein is CASGRNGRADQPQHF. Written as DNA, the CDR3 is TGTGCTAGTGGGAGAAACGGGAGGGCGGATCAGCCCCAGCATTTT.

This CDR3 is CASSFPLKTGASYEQYF. CDR3 nucleotide sequence: TGTGCCAGCAGTTTCCCCCTCAAGACAGGGGCCTCCTACGAGCAGTACTTC. The rearrangement links TRBV28 to TRBJ2-7, with 8 bases aligning to TRBD1. The CDR3 totals 17 residues. Germline-derived CDR1 and CDR2 are MDHEN and SYDVKM. V lost 3 bases, J lost 0 bases, and 10 bases stayed unmatched. The full variable domain, rest sourced from reference TRBV28 and TRBJ2-7, is DVKVTQSSRYLVKRTGEKVFLECVQDMDHENMFWYRQDPGLGLRLIYFSYDVKMKEKGDIPEGYSVSREKKERFSLILESASTNQTSMYLCASSFPLKTGASYEQYFGPGTRLTVT.

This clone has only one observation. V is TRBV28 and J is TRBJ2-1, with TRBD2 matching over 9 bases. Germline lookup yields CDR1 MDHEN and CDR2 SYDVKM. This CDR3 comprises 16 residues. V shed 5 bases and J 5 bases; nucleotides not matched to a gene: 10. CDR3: CASSLLAGVVNNEQFF. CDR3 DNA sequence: TGTGCCAGCAGTCTCTTAGCGGGAGTAGTGAACAATGAGCAGTTCTTC.

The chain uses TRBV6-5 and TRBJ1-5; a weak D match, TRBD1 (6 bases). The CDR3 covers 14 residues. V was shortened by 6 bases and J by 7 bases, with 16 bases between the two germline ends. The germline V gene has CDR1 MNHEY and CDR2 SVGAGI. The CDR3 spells CASSSTGREQPQHF. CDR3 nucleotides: TGTGCCAGCAGCTCCACAGGGCGGGAGCAGCCCCAGCATTTT.

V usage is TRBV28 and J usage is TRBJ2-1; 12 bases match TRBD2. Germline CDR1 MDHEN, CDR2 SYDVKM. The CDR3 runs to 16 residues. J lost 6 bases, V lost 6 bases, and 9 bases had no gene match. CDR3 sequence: CASSQPGLAGLNEQFF. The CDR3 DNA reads TGTGCCAGCAGCCAACCCGGACTAGCGGGGCTCAATGAGCAGTTCTTC.

For the CDR3, the DNA is TGCGCCAGCAGCTTGGCCACCAGCTCCTACGAGCAGTACTTC. Its translation: CASSLATSSYEQYF. The chain employs TRBV5-1 and TRBJ2-7; D uncertain. V lost 0 bases to trimming and J lost 0 bases, with 7 bases between them. The CDR3 has 14 residues. Germline assignment: CDR1 SGHRS and CDR2 YFSETQ. Supplemented by reference TRBV5-1 and TRBJ2-7, the full variable domain reads KAGVTQTPRYLIKTRGQQVTLSCSPISGHRSVSWYQQTPGQGLQFLFEYFSETQRNKGNFPGRFSGRQFSNSRSEMNVSTLELGDSALYLCASSLATSSYEQYFGPGTRLTVT.

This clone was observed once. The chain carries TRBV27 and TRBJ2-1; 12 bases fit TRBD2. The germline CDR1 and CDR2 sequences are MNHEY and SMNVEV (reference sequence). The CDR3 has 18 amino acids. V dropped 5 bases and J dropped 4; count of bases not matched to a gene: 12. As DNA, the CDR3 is TGTGCCAGCAGTCTCTCTAGCGGGGGGGCTGTAAGATACAATGAGCAGTTCTTC. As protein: CASSLSSGGAVRYNEQFF.

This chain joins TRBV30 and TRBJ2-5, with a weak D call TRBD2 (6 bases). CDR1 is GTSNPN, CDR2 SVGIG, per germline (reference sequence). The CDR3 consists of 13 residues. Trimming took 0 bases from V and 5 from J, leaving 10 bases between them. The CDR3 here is CAWSVLAEETQYF. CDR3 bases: TGTGCCTGGAGTGTACTAGCAGAGGAGACCCAGTACTTC.

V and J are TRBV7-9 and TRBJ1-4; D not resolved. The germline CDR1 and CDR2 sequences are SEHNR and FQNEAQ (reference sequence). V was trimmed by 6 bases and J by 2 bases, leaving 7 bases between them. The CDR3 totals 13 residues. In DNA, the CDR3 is TGTGCCAGCAGTACGGGGACTAATGAAAAACTGTTTTTT. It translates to CASSTGTNEKLFF.

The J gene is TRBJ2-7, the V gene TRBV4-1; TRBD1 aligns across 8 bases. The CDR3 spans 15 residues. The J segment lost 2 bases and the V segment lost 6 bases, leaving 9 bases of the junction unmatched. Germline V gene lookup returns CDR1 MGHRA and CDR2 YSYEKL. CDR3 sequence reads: CASSRQRTGPYEQYF. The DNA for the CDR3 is TGCGCCAGCAGTCGCCAGAGGACAGGGCCCTACGAGCAGTACTTC.

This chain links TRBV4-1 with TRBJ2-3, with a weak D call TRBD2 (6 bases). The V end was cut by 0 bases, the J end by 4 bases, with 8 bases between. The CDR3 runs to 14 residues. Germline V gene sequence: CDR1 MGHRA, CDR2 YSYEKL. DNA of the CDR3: TGCGCCAGCAGCCAAGATCTAGCGCCAGATACGCAGTATTTT. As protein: CASSQDLAPDTQYF.

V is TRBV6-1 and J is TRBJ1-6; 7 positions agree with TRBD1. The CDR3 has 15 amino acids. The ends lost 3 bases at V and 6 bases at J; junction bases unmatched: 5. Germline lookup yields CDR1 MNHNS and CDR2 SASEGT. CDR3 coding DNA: TGTGCCAGCAGTGATAAGGGACAGCTTAATTCACCCCTCCACTTT. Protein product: CASSDKGQLNSPLHF.